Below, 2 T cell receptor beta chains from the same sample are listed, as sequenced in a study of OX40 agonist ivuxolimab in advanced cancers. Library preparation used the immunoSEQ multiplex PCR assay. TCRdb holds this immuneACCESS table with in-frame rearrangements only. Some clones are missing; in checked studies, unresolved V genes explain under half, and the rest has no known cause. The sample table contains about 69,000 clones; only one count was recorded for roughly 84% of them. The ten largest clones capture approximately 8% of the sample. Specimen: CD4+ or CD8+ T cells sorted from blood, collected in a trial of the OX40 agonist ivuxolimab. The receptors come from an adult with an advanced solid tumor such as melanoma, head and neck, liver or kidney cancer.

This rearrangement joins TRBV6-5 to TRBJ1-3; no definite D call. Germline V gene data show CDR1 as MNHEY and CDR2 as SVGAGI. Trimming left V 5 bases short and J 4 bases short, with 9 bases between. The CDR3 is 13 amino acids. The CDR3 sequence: CASSTRAGNTIYF. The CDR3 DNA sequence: TGTGCCAGCAGTACCCGAGCCGGAAACACCATATATTTT.

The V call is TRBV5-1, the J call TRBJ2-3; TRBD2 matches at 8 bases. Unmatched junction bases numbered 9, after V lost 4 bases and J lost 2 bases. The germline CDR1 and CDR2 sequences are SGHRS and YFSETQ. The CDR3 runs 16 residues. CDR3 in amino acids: CASSGTLAESTDTQYF. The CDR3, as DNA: TGCGCCAGCAGCGGGACACTAGCGGAGTCCACAGATACGCAGTATTTT.